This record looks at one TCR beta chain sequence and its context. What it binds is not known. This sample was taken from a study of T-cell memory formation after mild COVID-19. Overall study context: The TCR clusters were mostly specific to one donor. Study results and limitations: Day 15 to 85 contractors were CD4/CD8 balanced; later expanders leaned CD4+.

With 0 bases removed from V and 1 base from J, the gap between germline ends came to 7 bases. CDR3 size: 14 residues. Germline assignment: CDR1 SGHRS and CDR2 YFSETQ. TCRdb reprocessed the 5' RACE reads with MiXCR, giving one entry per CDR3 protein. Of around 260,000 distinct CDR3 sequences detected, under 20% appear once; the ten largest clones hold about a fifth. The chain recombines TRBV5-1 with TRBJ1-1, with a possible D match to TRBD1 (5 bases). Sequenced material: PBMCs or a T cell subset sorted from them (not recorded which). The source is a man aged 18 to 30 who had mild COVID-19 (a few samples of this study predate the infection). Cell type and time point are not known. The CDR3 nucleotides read TGCGCCAGCAGCTTGGAGGGGCCGAACACTGAAGCTTTCTTT. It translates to CASSLEGPNTEAFF.